This T cell receptor beta chain appears in the sequencing data of a study of lymphopenia after photon versus proton radiotherapy. Study-wide findings and caveats: Post-nadir diversity loss with photons came from oligoclonal expansion, particularly CD8+ Temra cells. In patients who died, overall survival fell as post-nadir TCR diversity dropped more.

The repertoire was sequenced with immunoSEQ multiplex PCR; TCRdb's copy has only in-frame clones and lacks some. The sample includes some 20,000 clones, around nine tenths of them seen just once. Germline V gene data show CDR1 as SGHTA and CDR2 as FQGNSA. The CDR3 loop spans 16 amino acids. J gave up 3 bases and V 3 bases, and 5 bases lay outside the gene matches. Concerning this clone itself: Antigen: not known.

The genes are TRBV7-2 and TRBJ1-4, with 9 positions matching TRBD1. The specimen comprised peripheral blood, sampled from a patient treated with photon-based radiotherapy. The receptor was derived from a man aged 60-69 years with pancreatic cancer. The CDR3 DNA reads as TGTGCCAGCAGCTTGAACAGGGGGCTTGCTAATGAAAAACTGTTTTTT. Translation gives CASSLNRGLANEKLFF.